Following are 24 T cell receptor beta chains from one sample sequenced in a study of beta chain features in type 1 diabetes. Regarding the study as a whole: Among all four CD4+ subsets, Type 1 diabetes patients had TCRB CDR3s that were moderately but significantly shorter.

The isolated RNA, all of it, was reverse transcribed, so expressed TCRB transcripts were what got sequenced. The method was immunoSEQ multiplex PCR; TCRdb's version includes in-frame clones alone and lacks a portion of them. The sample carries over 200,000 clones, roughly 11% recorded once. These TCRs are of unknown antigen specificity. Sequencing was performed on naive CD4+ T cells from blood. The receptor source for this set is a young man with type 1 diabetes.

This clone occurred a few times. The chain recombines TRBV5-1 with TRBJ2-1; TRBD2 agrees at 9 bases. The junction had 12 bases not matched to a gene; V was cut back by 5 bases and J by 6 bases. The V gene's germline CDR1 is SGHRS and CDR2 YFSETQ. The CDR3 covers 16 residues. CDR3 sequence (DNA): TGCGCCAGCAGTCCAGGCCGGCGGGGGGGCCTCAATGAGCAGTTCTTC. It encodes CASSPGRRGGLNEQFF.

J is TRBJ2-1 and V is TRBV5-1, with 8 bases fitting TRBD1. After removal of 2 bases from V and 6 bases from J, the junction contained 4 bases not matched to a gene. CDR3 size: 14 residues. Germline CDR1 and CDR2: SGHRS and YFSETQ. CDR3 sequence reads: CASSFGQGSNEQFF. The DNA of the CDR3 is TGCGCCAGCAGCTTTGGACAGGGTTCCAATGAGCAGTTCTTC.

This clone turned up a few times. CDR3 nucleotides: TGTGCCAGCAGTTCAGGTCAGGTCTTGGAGACCCAGTACTTC. It translates to CASSSGQVLETQYF. The rearrangement links TRBV28 to TRBJ2-5; D remains unclear. With 4 bases removed from V and 5 bases from J, the gap between germline ends came to 14 bases. There are 14 residues in the CDR3. The germline gives CDR1 MDHEN, CDR2 SYDVKM.

This clone has a handful of counts. V gene TRBV7-2 combines with J gene TRBJ2-5; 9 nucleotides agree with TRBD2. V dropped 4 bases and J dropped 7; count of bases not matched to a gene: 7. The CDR3 has 14 residues. CDR1 and CDR2 (germline): SGHTA, FQGNSA. Written as DNA, the CDR3 is TGTGCCAGCAGCTCGATGGGACTAGCAGGGACCCAGTACTTC. Protein: CASSSMGLAGTQYF.

The V gene is TRBV6-5, the J gene TRBJ2-2, with D perhaps TRBD2 (5 bases). The CDR3 covers 15 residues. V gave up 5 bases and J gave up 8 bases, with 18 bases separating them. Germline CDR1 and CDR2: MNHEY and SVGAGI. CDR3 coding DNA: TGTGCCAGCAGTGCGCAGGTGGTAGCGAGGGGGGAGCTGTTTTTT. It codes for CASSAQVVARGELFF.

This clone has more than one count but fewer than ten. The J gene is TRBJ1-5, the V gene TRBV19; 9 bases fit TRBD1. The CDR3 runs to 14 residues. CDR1 and CDR2 from the germline V gene are LNHDA and SQIVND (reference sequence). The junction had 9 bases not matched to a gene; V was cut back by 8 bases and J by 7 bases. The CDR3 DNA sequence: TGTGCCAGTGGGAACAGGGGGCTTGAACAGCCCCAGCATTTT. It translates to CASGNRGLEQPQHF.

The V call is TRBV30, the J call TRBJ1-6, with 7 bases matching TRBD1. Germline CDR1 GTSNPN, CDR2 SVGIG (reference sequence). V dropped 5 bases and J dropped 10; count of bases not matched to a gene: 5. This CDR3 region has 12 residues. The CDR3 sequence is CAWDRVPSPLHF. DNA for the CDR3: TGTGCCTGGGACAGGGTTCCCTCACCCCTCCACTTT.

This clone came up a few times. The chain links TRBV4-3 to TRBJ1-1; no clear D gene. Trimming pared 1 base from V and 3 bases from J, leaving 12 bases between. CDR1 and CDR2 (germline): LGHNA, YSLEER. The CDR3 totals 15 residues. CDR3 DNA: TGCGCCAGCAGCCAAGTCACGTTGGTAGACACTGAAGCTTTCTTT. Protein product: CASSQVTLVDTEAFF.

The sample holds a few counts of this clone. The chain carries TRBV7-3 and TRBJ1-1; D not certain. The CDR3 consists of 13 residues. Trimming removed 2 bases at V and 6 bases at J, with 10 bases between. The germline V gene encodes CDR1 SGHTA and CDR2 FQGTGA. The CDR3 here is CASSLGGSAEAFF. The CDR3 coding sequence is TGTGCCAGCAGCTTAGGAGGATCGGCTGAAGCTTTCTTT. Variable domain in full (rest from reference TRBV7-3 and TRBJ1-1): GAGVSQTPSNKVTEKGKYVELRCDPISGHTALYWYRQSLGQGPEFLIYFQGTGAADDSGLPNDRFFAVRPEGSVSTLKIQRTERGDSAVYLCASSLGGSAEAFFGQGTRLTVV.

V gene TRBV29-1 combines with J gene TRBJ1-5, with TRBD1 identical over 10 bases. V gave up 6 bases and J gave up 6 bases; unmatched junction bases: 2. This CDR3 comprises 12 residues. Germline V gene lookup returns CDR1 SQVTM and CDR2 ANQGSEA. CDR3 DNA sequence: TGCAGCGTGGGACAGGGGACTCAGCCCCAGCATTTT. This codes for CSVGQGTQPQHF.

This clone was detected a few times. The chain links TRBV9 to TRBJ2-1; D gene ambiguous. CDR3 length equals 13 residues. V was shortened by 4 bases and J by 0 bases, with 5 bases between the two germline ends. CDR1 and CDR2 (germline): SGDLS, YYNGEE. As DNA, the CDR3 is TGTGCCAGCAGCCCAATCTCCTACAATGAGCAGTTCTTC. This translates into CASSPISYNEQFF.

The chain combines TRBV19 with TRBJ1-6; no clear D. The V gene's germline CDR1 is LNHDA and CDR2 SQIVND (reference sequence). Trimming removed 7 bases from V and 9 bases from J, with 10 bases in between. The CDR3 spans 12 residues. The CDR3 DNA reads TGTGCCAGTATGACGGGTCGTTCACCCCTCCACTTT. Residues: CASMTGRSPLHF.

This clone came up a few times. CDR3 in DNA: TGTGCCAGCAGCTTAACGGGACAGGACTACGAGCAGTACTTC. Residues: CASSLTGQDYEQYF. V gene TRBV11-1 combines with J gene TRBJ2-7, with 8 bases matching TRBD1. Germline V gene data show CDR1 as SGHAT and CDR2 as FQDESV (reference sequence). The CDR3 covers 14 residues. The V segment lost 2 bases and the J segment 3 bases; nucleotides outside the gene matches: 3.

The CDR3 DNA follows: TGCGCCAGCAGCGGAACCAGGGGGCCGGAGACCCAGTACTTC. Translated: CASSGTRGPETQYF. The J gene is TRBJ2-5, the V gene TRBV5-1; 8 bases align to TRBD1. From germline, CDR1 is SGHRS and CDR2 YFSETQ. The CDR3 loop spans 14 amino acids. After removal of 4 bases from V and 5 bases from J, the junction contained 7 bases not matched to a gene.

The chain couples TRBV6-1 to TRBJ1-5; tentative D call: TRBD1 (5 bases). CDR3 length: 14 residues. Germline values: CDR1 MNHNS, CDR2 SASEGT. V lost 5 bases and J 1 base, leaving 9 bases between the germline ends. DNA for the CDR3: TGTGCCAGCAGTCTACAGGTCAGCAATCAGCCCCAGCATTTT. It is translated as CASSLQVSNQPQHF.

A few counts support this clone. V gene TRBV9 combines with J gene TRBJ2-1; weak D call: TRBD1 (6 bases). V was shortened by 2 bases and J by 3 bases, with 12 bases between the two germline ends. The V gene's germline CDR1 is SGDLS and CDR2 YYNGEE. There are 15 residues in the CDR3. The CDR3 DNA is TGTGCCAGCAGCGTCTTGGGGGCCCACTACAATGAGCAGTTCTTC. Translation: CASSVLGAHYNEQFF.

This chain connects TRBV10-3 to TRBJ2-7; a weak D match, TRBD1 (5 bases). The germline gives CDR1 ENHRY, CDR2 SYGVKD. The CDR3 spans 11 residues. V was clipped by 6 bases and J by 3 bases, with 6 bases between them. CDR3 loop: CAISGHYEQYF. Here the CDR3 DNA reads TGTGCCATCAGCGGACACTACGAGCAGTACTTC.

This clone has a count of ten or more. The rearrangement links TRBV14 to TRBJ2-7, with 12 bases lining up with TRBD2. The ends lost 4 bases at V and 9 bases at J; junction bases unmatched: 10. There are 15 residues in the CDR3. Germline V gene lookup returns CDR1 SGHDN and CDR2 FVKESK. The CDR3 loop is CASSRDWTSGAPQYF. The CDR3 DNA follows: TGTGCCAGCAGCCGGGACTGGACTAGCGGGGCGCCGCAGTACTTC. The full variable domain, in which reference TRBV14 and TRBJ2-7 provide the parts outside the CDR3, is EAGVTQFPSHSVIEKGQTVTLRCDPISGHDNLYWYRRVMGKEIKFLLHFVKESKQDESGMPNNRFLAERTGGTYSTLKVQPAELEDSGVYFCASSRDWTSGAPQYFGPGTRLTVT.

The rearrangement links TRBV5-6 to TRBJ1-6, with 7 positions matching TRBD1. Unmatched junction bases numbered 11, after V lost 4 bases and J lost 10 bases. Germline-derived CDR1 and CDR2 are SGHDT and YYEEEE. The CDR3 spans 15 residues. For the CDR3, the DNA is TGTGCCAGCAGCACAGGGAGGACAGGAGTCTCACCCCTCCACTTT. Translating it yields CASSTGRTGVSPLHF.

This clone was picked up a small number of times. J is TRBJ1-1 and V is TRBV28; tentatively, D is TRBD1 (6 bases). Per germline, CDR1 MDHEN and CDR2 SYDVKM. The CDR3 totals 13 residues. Trimming took 6 bases from V and 2 from J, leaving 10 bases between them. Here the CDR3 DNA reads TGTGCCAGCAGGTCAGGGGACAACACTGAAGCTTTCTTT. Protein sequence: CASRSGDNTEAFF.

The genes are TRBV19 and TRBJ1-3; 7 bases line up with TRBD1. Per the germline V gene, CDR1 is LNHDA and CDR2 is SQIVND (reference sequence). The V gene end was trimmed by 7 bases and the J gene end by 3 bases; junction bases not matched to a gene: 3. The CDR3 has 13 amino acids. Written as DNA, the CDR3 is TGTGCCAGTACTCGGACAGGTGGAAACACCATATATTTT. This encodes CASTRTGGNTIYF.

This clone was seen more than once but under ten times. The genes are TRBV5-1 and TRBJ2-2; TRBD1 matches 9 bases. This CDR3 is 15 amino acids long. Germline V gene data show CDR1 as SGHRS and CDR2 as YFSETQ. V was pared by 4 bases and J by 1 base, with 2 bases of the junction left unmatched. The CDR3 region is CASSVTGGNTGELFF. The CDR3 DNA follows: TGCGCCAGCAGCGTGACAGGGGGGAACACCGGGGAGCTGTTTTTT.

The CDR3 nucleotides are TGTGCCAGCCGGGGGTTAACAGCGAGCTCCTACAATGAGCAGTTCTTC. Its protein product is CASRGLTASSYNEQFF. This chain links TRBV2 with TRBJ2-1, with a tentative D call TRBD2 (6 bases). Germline CDR1 reads SNHLY; CDR2 reads FYNNEI. Deletions cut 8 bases from V and 0 bases from J, with 17 bases between. There are 16 residues in the CDR3.

This clone was recorded a few times. The chain carries TRBV2 and TRBJ1-4; D is unclear. Deletions cut 6 bases from V and 6 bases from J, with 8 bases between. CDR1 and CDR2 from the germline V gene are SNHLY and FYNNEI. This CDR3 has 12 residues. The CDR3 region has the DNA TGTGCCAGCAGGGGCGTCGATGAAAAACTGTTTTTT. This encodes CASRGVDEKLFF.